A single sample gave rise to the 4 T cell receptor beta chains below, sequenced in a study of T cells in Graves' hyperthyroidism and ophthalmopathy. Using RNA transcripts as the source, TCR beta CDR3 regions were amplified. The study used the HTBI primer set for a first-round RT-PCR of the TCR CDR3. TCRdb reprocessed the multiplex PCR reads via MiXCR and lists one record per CDR3 protein. This sample has 400,000 to 550,000 distinct CDR3 sequences, with 14% found just once. The material sequenced was blood. These receptors originate from a woman under 30 with Graves' hyperthyroidism.

This clonotype was seen ten or more times. CDR3 sequence reads: CASLGYEQYF. The CDR3 DNA reads as TGTGCCAGCCTCGGATACGAGCAGTACTTC. V usage is TRBV3-1 and J usage is TRBJ2-7; D uncertain. This CDR3 region has 10 residues. V was clipped by 8 bases and J by 4 bases, with 6 bases between them. Looked up from germline, CDR1 is LGHDT and CDR2 is YNNKEL (reference sequence).

The chain employs TRBV11-2 and TRBJ2-7; unclear D gene. V gave up 2 bases and J gave up 6 bases, with 8 bases separating them. The CDR3 totals 12 residues. CDR1 is SGHAT, CDR2 FQNNGV, per germline. The CDR3 spells CASSLPAVEQYF. CDR3 coding DNA: TGTGCCAGCAGCTTACCTGCGGTCGAGCAGTACTTC.

Ten or more counts support this clonotype. The chain uses TRBV27 and TRBJ2-5, with a tentative D call TRBD2 (6 bases). This CDR3 has 14 amino acids. Per the germline V gene, CDR1 is MNHEY and CDR2 is SMNVEV (reference sequence). The germline V and J ends were trimmed by 5 bases and 5 bases, with 15 bases remaining between them. CDR3 coding DNA: TGTGCCAGCAGTCAGTTCACTGGGGGGGAGACCCAGTACTTC. It codes for CASSQFTGGETQYF.

This chain uses TRBV19 with TRBJ1-3; the D gene is possibly TRBD1 (5 bases). The V and J ends lost 7 bases and 2 bases respectively, with 9 bases between them. The CDR3 totals 13 residues. CDR1 is LNHDA, CDR2 SQIVND, per germline (reference sequence). CDR3 nucleotides: TGTGCCAGTACTGAGGGGCCTGGAAACACCATATATTTT. It is translated as CASTEGPGNTIYF.